The subject of this entry is one T cell receptor beta chain. Its antigen is still unknown. The junction differs from germline at one of its ends, possibly a read error. The record originates from a study of cytomegalovirus exposure and HLA in healthy donors. Study-level information: An analysis done earlier identified 100 million to 140 million unique TCR beta sequences from approximately 170 million T cells. Overall study results and limits: HLA alleles were associated with 15,000 to 20,000 TCR beta sequences in a later analysis at 0.05 false discovery rate. In vitro, a few CMV-associated chains proved specific for CMV antigens.

Healthy donors of bone marrow made up the group. The germline CDR1 and CDR2 sequences are SEHNR and FQNEAQ (reference sequence). The CDR3 runs to 13 residues. The PCR ran on 60 Vbeta and 13 Jbeta primers. The data were produced by immunoSEQ multiplex PCR, yet TCRdb's version contains in-frame clones alone and is incomplete. The sample records about 190,000 clones, 80% being singletons. The chain carries TRBV7-9 and TRBJ1-5, with D possibly being TRBD1 (5 bases). Specimen: PBMCs. This TCR came from a boy between 10 and 17 years old in good health and CMV-seronegative. Written as DNA, the CDR3 is TGTTCCAGCAGCTTCGGGGGTAATCAGCCCCAGCATTTT. It yields the protein CSSSFGGNQPQHF.